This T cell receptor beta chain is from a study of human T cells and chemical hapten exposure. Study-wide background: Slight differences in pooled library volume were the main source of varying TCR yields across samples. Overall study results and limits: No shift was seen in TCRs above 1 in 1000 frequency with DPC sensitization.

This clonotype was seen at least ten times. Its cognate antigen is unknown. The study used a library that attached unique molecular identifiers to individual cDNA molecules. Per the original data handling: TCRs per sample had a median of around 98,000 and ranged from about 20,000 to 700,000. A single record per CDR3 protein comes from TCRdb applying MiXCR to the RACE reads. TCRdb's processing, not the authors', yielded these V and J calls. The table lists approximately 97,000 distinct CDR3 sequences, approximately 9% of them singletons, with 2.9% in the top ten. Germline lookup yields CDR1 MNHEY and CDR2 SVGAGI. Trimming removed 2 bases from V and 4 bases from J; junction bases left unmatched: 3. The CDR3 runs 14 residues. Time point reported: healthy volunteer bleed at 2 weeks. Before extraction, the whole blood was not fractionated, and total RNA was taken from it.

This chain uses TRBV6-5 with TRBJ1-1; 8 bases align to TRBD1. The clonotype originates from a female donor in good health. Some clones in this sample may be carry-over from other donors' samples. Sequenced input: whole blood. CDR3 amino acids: CASSYAGGRTEAFF. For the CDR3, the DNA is TGTGCCAGCAGTTACGCAGGGGGCCGCACTGAAGCTTTCTTT.